This T cell receptor (beta chain) emerged from a study of shared clonotypes between healthy human individuals. Findings and caveats of the study: Larger richness was generally estimated for naive than memory subsets.

Trimming removed 2 bases from V and 7 bases from J; junction bases left unmatched: 3. Germline loops: CDR1 SNHLY, CDR2 FYNNEI. This CDR3 contains 13 residues. TCRdb's copy holds only in-frame clones and misses some; the assay was immunoSEQ multiplex PCR. The data contain about 1.5 million clones, under 99% of them singletons. This clone has only one observation. Its cognate antigen is unknown. The chain uses TRBV2 and TRBJ1-2; 8 bases align to TRBD1. The sequenced sample was naive CD4+ T cells sorted from blood. Subset reported: CD45RA+ positively selected. This TCR derives from a man aged 25 to 45 in good health. In DNA, the CDR3 is TGTGCCAGCAGTGAAAGCACAGGGGGTGGCTACACCTTC. Translated, it gives CASSESTGGGYTF.